One sample yielded the 23 T cell receptor beta chains listed below, sequenced in a study of blood T cell repertoires in COVID-19. Profiled with immunoSEQ multiplex PCR; TCRdb holds only in-frame clones, not every one. The sample yields 93,000 or so clones, more than 85% seen once. The specimen was peripheral blood. The receptors here all came from a human donor in a cohort sampled during active COVID-19.

The gene calls are TRBV19 and TRBJ1-2; 9 bases map to TRBD1. The germline gives CDR1 LNHDA, CDR2 SQIVND (reference sequence). Trimming removed 4 bases from V and 7 bases from J; junction bases left unmatched: 10. The CDR3 consists of 15 residues. DNA for the CDR3: TGTGCCAGTAGTACCACCGGGACAGGGATTGGTGGCTACACCTTC. Amino acid sequence: CASSTTGTGIGGYTF.

This chain connects TRBV24-1 to TRBJ2-3; 8 positions match TRBD2. The V segment lost 0 bases and the J segment 2 bases; nucleotides outside the gene matches: 6. This CDR3 comprises 17 residues. CDR1 and CDR2 from the germline V gene are KGHDR and SFDVKD. As DNA, the CDR3 is TGTGCCACCAGTGATTTGCCGGCGGGAGGAGTCACAGATACGCAGTATTTT. Translated: CATSDLPAGGVTDTQYF.

This sequence joins TRBV10-3 and TRBJ2-3; D not certain. The CDR3 length is 13 residues. The V end was cut by 4 bases, the J end by 2 bases, with 7 bases between. Germline V gene lookup returns CDR1 ENHRY and CDR2 SYGVKD. Here the CDR3 reads CAISVTITDTQYF. DNA of the CDR3: TGTGCCATCAGTGTAACTATCACAGATACGCAGTATTTT.

The rearrangement uses TRBV6-1 and TRBJ2-3, with no clear D. Germline CDR1 reads MNHNS; CDR2 reads SASEGT. The V end was cut by 3 bases, the J end by 4 bases, with 14 bases between. The CDR3 runs 15 residues. CDR3 in amino acids: CASSDSGPIPDTQYF. CDR3 DNA sequence: TGTGCCAGCAGTGATTCAGGCCCTATCCCAGATACGCAGTATTTT.

The gene calls are TRBV19 and TRBJ2-3; a possible D gene is TRBD1 (6 bases). V was trimmed by 7 bases and J by 2 bases, leaving 13 bases between them. The V gene's germline CDR1 is LNHDA and CDR2 SQIVND (reference sequence). The CDR3 runs 14 residues. The DNA of the CDR3 is TGTGCCAGTACCCCGGACAGAGCCACAGATACGCAGTATTTT. Its translation: CASTPDRATDTQYF.

This chain uses TRBV28 with TRBJ2-1, with 8 bases fitting TRBD2. The V segment lost 5 bases and the J segment 6 bases; nucleotides outside the gene matches: 3. The CDR3 has 13 residues. Looked up from germline, CDR1 is MDHEN and CDR2 is SYDVKM. In DNA, the CDR3 is TGTGCCAGCAGTGAGCTAGCGGGCAATGAGCAGTTCTTC. This codes for CASSELAGNEQFF.

The rearrangement joins TRBV7-9 to TRBJ1-1; no clear D gene. Trimming took off 8 bases at V and 1 base at J, with 8 bases between the two ends. There are 12 residues in the CDR3. CDR1 and CDR2 from the germline V gene are SEHNR and FQNEAQ (reference sequence). For the CDR3, the DNA is TGTGCCAGCCTGAGAGGGAACACTGAAGCTTTCTTT. It is translated as CASLRGNTEAFF.

In its sample, this clone was seen a few times. V and J are TRBV14 and TRBJ2-7; 8 bases agree with TRBD1. From germline, CDR1 is SGHDN and CDR2 FVKESK. The J segment lost 2 bases and the V segment lost 1 base, leaving 7 bases of the junction unmatched. CDR3 size: 16 residues. CDR3 coding DNA: TGTGCCAGCAGCCAAGGATGGGGACAGGAAGCCTACGAGCAGTACTTC. Encoded protein: CASSQGWGQEAYEQYF.

This clone appeared once. The rearrangement joins TRBV14 to TRBJ2-2, with 9 bases matching TRBD1. V lost 4 bases, J lost 5 bases, and 8 bases stayed unmatched. CDR3 size: 16 residues. The germline gives CDR1 SGHDN, CDR2 FVKESK. The CDR3, as DNA: TGTGCCAGCAGCCGGAACAGGGGGCAAGGGACCGGGGAGCTGTTTTTT. Translation: CASSRNRGQGTGELFF.

This chain joins TRBV18 and TRBJ2-3; D remains unclear. Germline V gives CDR1 KGHSH, CDR2 LQKENI. This CDR3 is built from 17 residues. Trimming took off 1 base at V and 6 bases at J, with 20 bases between the two ends. The CDR3 region is CASSPRWQARFSDTQYF. In DNA, the CDR3 is TGTGCCAGCTCACCACGGTGGCAGGCAAGGTTTTCGGATACGCAGTATTTT.

This clone is a singleton in its sample. The V and J genes are TRBV3-1 (or the pseudogene TRBV3-2) and TRBJ1-2; 7 nucleotides agree with TRBD1. The CDR3 is made up of 14 amino acids. V was pared by 5 bases and J by 7 bases, with 10 bases of the junction left unmatched. From germline, CDR1 is LGHDT and CDR2 YNNKEL (reference sequence). CDR3 in DNA: TGTGCCAGCAGCTTAGGACAGGCCAGGTCTGGCTACACCTTC. It encodes CASSLGQARSGYTF.

V and J are TRBV7-2 and TRBJ2-5, with TRBD1 matching over 7 bases. The length of the CDR3 is 14 residues. The trim removed 6 bases at V and 3 bases at J, leaving 7 bases unmatched. Germline CDR1 and CDR2: SGHTA and FQGNSA. The chain's CDR3 is CASSKYGTEETQYF. The CDR3, as DNA: TGTGCCAGCAGTAAATACGGGACAGAAGAGACCCAGTACTTC.

The V and J genes are TRBV28 and TRBJ2-5; 9 bases match TRBD1. CDR1 MDHEN and CDR2 SYDVKM come from the germline V gene. J lost 5 bases, V lost 10 bases, and 5 bases had no gene match. The CDR3 is 12 amino acids. The CDR3 spells CATGGQGETQYF. The CDR3 coding sequence is TGTGCCACCGGCGGACAGGGGGAGACCCAGTACTTC.

The chain is built from TRBV11-2 and TRBJ2-1, with D perhaps TRBD1 (6 bases). The CDR3 is made up of 15 amino acids. The germline V gene has CDR1 SGHAT and CDR2 FQNNGV. V lost 0 bases to trimming and J lost 2 bases, with 8 bases between them. The CDR3 DNA follows: TGTGCCAGCAGCTTAGAGGGGGCCCCCTACAATGAGCAGTTCTTC. Amino acid sequence: CASSLEGAPYNEQFF.

The CDR3 region has the DNA TGTGCCAGCAGCTTGGTGGGGATGGGCGGGGAAGCTTTCTTT. Protein sequence: CASSLVGMGGEAFF. This chain uses TRBV5-4 with TRBJ1-1; D gene ambiguous. The CDR3 covers 14 residues. Germline CDR1 and CDR2: SGHNT and YYREEE (reference sequence). The germline V and J ends were trimmed by 0 bases and 8 bases, with 14 bases remaining between them.

J is TRBJ2-1 and V is TRBV19; 10 positions match TRBD1. V was pared by 4 bases and J by 3 bases, with 6 bases of the junction left unmatched. The CDR3 contains 16 residues. CDR1 and CDR2 (germline): LNHDA, SQIVND (reference sequence). In DNA, the CDR3 is TGTGCCAGTAGTACCCACGGGACAGGGGACTACAATGAGCAGTTCTTC. Translation: CASSTHGTGDYNEQFF.

V is TRBV24-1 and J is TRBJ2-2; maybe TRBD2 (6 bases). V was cut by 4 bases and J by 2 bases, with 10 bases left in between. CDR1 and CDR2 (germline): KGHDR, SFDVKD. The CDR3 has 15 residues. In nucleotides, the CDR3 is TGTGCCACCAGTGAGGGACTTCTTAACACCGGGGAGCTGTTTTTT. Its translation is CATSEGLLNTGELFF.

On this clone: The junction does not match germline at one end; this may be a read error. The V and J genes are TRBV19 and TRBJ1-5; 7 nucleotides match TRBD1. This CDR3 spans 13 amino acids. Germline V lookup: CDR1 LNHDA, CDR2 SQIVND (reference sequence). The CDR3 region is CASSIDLTGSVSF. The CDR3 DNA follows: TGTGCCAGTAGTATCGACCTGACAGGGTCTGTATCTTTT.

V gene TRBV4-1 combines with J gene TRBJ2-5, with D possibly being TRBD2 (6 bases). V shed 4 bases and J shed 5 bases, with 11 bases lying between them. This CDR3 has 13 residues. Germline values: CDR1 MGHRA, CDR2 YSYEKL. CDR3 region: CASSPNRGETQYF. The CDR3 region has the DNA TGCGCCAGCAGCCCCAATCGGGGGGAGACCCAGTACTTC.

The V and J genes are TRBV15 and TRBJ2-1, with D possibly being TRBD1 (6 bases). V was pared by 0 bases and J by 0 bases, with 18 bases between. The CDR3 totals 19 residues. Per the germline V gene, CDR1 is LNHNV and CDR2 is YYDKDF (reference sequence). The CDR3 loop reads CATSRDRRRQESSYNEQFF. CDR3 coding DNA: TGTGCCACCAGCAGAGATCGAAGGAGACAGGAGAGCTCCTACAATGAGCAGTTCTTC.

The chain recombines TRBV3-1 (or the pseudogene TRBV3-2) with TRBJ2-5; tentatively, D is TRBD2 (5 bases). The CDR3 runs 15 residues. From germline, CDR1 is LGHDT and CDR2 YNNKEL (reference sequence). Trimming pared 5 bases from V and 1 base from J, leaving 14 bases between. DNA for the CDR3: TGTGCCAGCAGCGTGAGGACTGTTGGCCAAGAGACCCAGTACTTC. Translated: CASSVRTVGQETQYF.

The chain employs TRBV24-1 and TRBJ2-1; TRBD1 matches at 8 bases. CDR1 is KGHDR, CDR2 SFDVKD, per germline. V lost 3 bases, J lost 0 bases, and 6 bases stayed unmatched. This CDR3 is built from 17 residues. DNA of the CDR3: TGTGCCACCAGTGATACTGACAGGGGTTCCTCCTACAATGAGCAGTTCTTC. Translation gives CATSDTDRGSSYNEQFF.

This clone was counted many times. The chain links TRBV4-2 to TRBJ1-1; TRBD1 is a possible D gene (5 bases). V was pared by 1 base and J by 4 bases, with 10 bases between. The CDR3 extends over 14 amino acids. The germline V gene encodes CDR1 LGHNA and CDR2 YNFKEQ. The CDR3 DNA reads as TGTGCCAGCAGCCAAGCGAAGGGGCTCACTGAAGCTTTCTTT. Translated, it gives CASSQAKGLTEAFF.